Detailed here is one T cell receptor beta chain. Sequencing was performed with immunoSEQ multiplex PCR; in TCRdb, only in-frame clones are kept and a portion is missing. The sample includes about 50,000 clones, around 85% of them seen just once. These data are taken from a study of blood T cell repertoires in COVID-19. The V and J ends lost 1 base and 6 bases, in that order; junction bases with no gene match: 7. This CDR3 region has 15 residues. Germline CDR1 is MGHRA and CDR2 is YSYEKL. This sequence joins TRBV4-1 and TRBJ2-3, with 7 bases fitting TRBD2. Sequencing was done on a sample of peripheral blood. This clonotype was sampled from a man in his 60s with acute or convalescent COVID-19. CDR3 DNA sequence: TGCGCCAGCAGCCAAGCTAGCGGTGGAGGGGATACGCAGTATTTT. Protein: CASSQASGGGDTQYF.